The clone carrying this TCR beta chain was seen ten or more times. Its antigen is unknown. A universal primer site and UMIs were added as TCR cDNA was made by 5'RACE template switching. TCRdb re-analysed the 5' RACE reads in MiXCR, keeping a single row per CDR3 protein. The sample contains 78,000 or so distinct CDR3 sequences, more than 5.5% of which appear only once. CDR3 length equals 11 residues. Germline CDR1 SGHTS, CDR2 YDEGEE. V lost 5 bases and J lost 0, with 3 bases in between. The sample belongs to a study of T cells after yellow fever vaccination. General observations from the study: In FACS-sorted repertoires, abundant clonotypes from the bulk population could appear as contaminants. After the booster, 96% of CD4 and about nine tenths of CD8 primary-response clones were re-detected.

This chain joins TRBV5-8 and TRBJ2-7; D is unresolved. The specimen was CD8+ T cells sorted from PBMCs, collected 9 to 10 days after the first yellow fever vaccination. This TCR came from a young man who received the YFV17D yellow fever vaccine. The CDR3 protein is CASRSSYEQYF. CDR3 in DNA: TGTGCCAGCAGGAGCTCCTACGAGCAGTACTTC.